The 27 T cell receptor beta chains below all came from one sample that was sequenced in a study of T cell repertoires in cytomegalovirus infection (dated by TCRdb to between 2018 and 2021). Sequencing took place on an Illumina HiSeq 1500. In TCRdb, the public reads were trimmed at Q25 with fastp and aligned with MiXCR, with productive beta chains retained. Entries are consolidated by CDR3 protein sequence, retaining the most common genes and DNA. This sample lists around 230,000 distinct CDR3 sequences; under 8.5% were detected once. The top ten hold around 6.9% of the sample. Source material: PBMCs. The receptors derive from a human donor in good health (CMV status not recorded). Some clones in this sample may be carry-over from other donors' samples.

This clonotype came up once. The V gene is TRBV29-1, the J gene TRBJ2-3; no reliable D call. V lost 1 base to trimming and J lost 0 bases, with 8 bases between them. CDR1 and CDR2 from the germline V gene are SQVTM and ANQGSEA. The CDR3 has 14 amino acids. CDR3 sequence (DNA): TGCAGCGTTGAAGGTCCAGCTAGCACAGATACGCAGTATTTT. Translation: CSVEGPASTDTQYF.

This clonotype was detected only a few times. CDR3 protein: CASSQKENSPLHF. The CDR3 DNA reads as TGTGCCAGCAGCCAGAAGGAAAATTCACCCCTCCACTTT. The chain employs TRBV14 and TRBJ1-6, with D uncertain. Germline-derived CDR1 and CDR2 are SGHDN and FVKESK. V lost 3 bases, J lost 7 bases, and 7 bases lay in between. The CDR3 spans 13 residues.

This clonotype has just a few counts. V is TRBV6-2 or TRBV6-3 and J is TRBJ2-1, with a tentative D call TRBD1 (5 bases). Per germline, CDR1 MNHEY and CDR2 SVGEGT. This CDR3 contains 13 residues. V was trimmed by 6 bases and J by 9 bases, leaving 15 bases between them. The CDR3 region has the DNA TGTGCCAGCAGGAACACAGGTGACAGTGAGCAGTTCTTC. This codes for CASRNTGDSEQFF.

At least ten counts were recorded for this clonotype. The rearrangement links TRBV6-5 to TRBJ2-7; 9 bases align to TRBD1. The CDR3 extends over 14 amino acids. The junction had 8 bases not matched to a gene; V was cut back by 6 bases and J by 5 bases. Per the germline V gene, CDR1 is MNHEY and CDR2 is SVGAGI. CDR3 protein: CASRLWTGENEQYF. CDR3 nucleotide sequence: TGTGCCAGCAGACTATGGACAGGGGAAAACGAGCAGTACTTC.

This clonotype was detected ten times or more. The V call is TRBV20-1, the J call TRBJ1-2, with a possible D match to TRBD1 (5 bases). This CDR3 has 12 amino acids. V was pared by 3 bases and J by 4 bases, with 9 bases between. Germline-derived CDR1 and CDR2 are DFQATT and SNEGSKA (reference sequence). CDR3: CSASQGSYGYTF. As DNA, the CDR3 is TGCAGTGCTAGTCAGGGTTCCTATGGCTACACCTTC.

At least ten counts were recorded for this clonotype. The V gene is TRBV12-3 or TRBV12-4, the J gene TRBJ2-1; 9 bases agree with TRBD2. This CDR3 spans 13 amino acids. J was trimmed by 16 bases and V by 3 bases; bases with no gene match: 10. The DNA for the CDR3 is TGTGCCAGCAGTTTCAAGGAAGCGGGGGGTAGATTCTTC. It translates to CASSFKEAGGRFF.

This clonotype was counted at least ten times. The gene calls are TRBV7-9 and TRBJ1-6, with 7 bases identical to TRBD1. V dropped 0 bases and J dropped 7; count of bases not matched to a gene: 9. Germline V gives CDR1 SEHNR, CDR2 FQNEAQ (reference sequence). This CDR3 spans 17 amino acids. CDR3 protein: CASSLATGGQANSPLHF. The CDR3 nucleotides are TGTGCCAGCAGCTTAGCGACCGGAGGACAGGCCAATTCACCCCTCCACTTT.

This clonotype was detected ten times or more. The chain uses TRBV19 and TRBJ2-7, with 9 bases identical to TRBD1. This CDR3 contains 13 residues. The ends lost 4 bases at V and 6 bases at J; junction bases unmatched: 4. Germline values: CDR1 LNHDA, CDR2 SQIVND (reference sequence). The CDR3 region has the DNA TGTGCCAGTAGTACCGGGACAGGGTTCGAGCAGTACTTC. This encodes CASSTGTGFEQYF.

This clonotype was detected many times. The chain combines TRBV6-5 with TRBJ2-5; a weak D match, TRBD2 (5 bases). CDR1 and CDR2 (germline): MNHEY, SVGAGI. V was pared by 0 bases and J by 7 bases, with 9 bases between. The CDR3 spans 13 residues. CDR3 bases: TGTGCCAGCAGTTACTCTAGCGAGGGGACCCAGTACTTC. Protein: CASSYSSEGTQYF.

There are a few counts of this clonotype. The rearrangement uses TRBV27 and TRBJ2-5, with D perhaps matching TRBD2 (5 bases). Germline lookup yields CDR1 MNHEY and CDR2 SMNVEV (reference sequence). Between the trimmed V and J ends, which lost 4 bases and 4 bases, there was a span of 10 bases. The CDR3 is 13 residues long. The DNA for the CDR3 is TGTGCCAGCAGTTGGAGGATTTCAGAGACCCAGTACTTC. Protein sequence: CASSWRISETQYF.

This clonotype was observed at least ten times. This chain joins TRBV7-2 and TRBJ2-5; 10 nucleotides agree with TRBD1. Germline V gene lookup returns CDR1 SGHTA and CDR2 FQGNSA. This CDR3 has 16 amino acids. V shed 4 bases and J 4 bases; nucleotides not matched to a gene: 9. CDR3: CASSSHGTGDLETQYF. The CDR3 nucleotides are TGTGCCAGCAGCTCTCACGGGACAGGGGATTTAGAGACCCAGTACTTC.

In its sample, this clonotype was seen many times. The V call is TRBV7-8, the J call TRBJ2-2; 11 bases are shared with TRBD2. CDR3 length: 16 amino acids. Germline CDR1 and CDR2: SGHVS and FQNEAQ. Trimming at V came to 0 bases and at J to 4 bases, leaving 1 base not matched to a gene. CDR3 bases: TGTGCCAGCAGCTTAGCTAGCGGGGGGGCCACCGGGGAGCTGTTTTTT. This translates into CASSLASGGATGELFF.

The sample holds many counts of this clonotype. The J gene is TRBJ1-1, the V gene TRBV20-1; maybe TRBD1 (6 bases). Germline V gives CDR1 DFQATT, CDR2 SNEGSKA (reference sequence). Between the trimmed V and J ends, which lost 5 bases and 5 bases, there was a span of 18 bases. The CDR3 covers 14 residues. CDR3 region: CSAQFPGGFTEAFF. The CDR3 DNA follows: TGCAGTGCTCAATTCCCGGGGGGCTTTACTGAAGCTTTCTTT.

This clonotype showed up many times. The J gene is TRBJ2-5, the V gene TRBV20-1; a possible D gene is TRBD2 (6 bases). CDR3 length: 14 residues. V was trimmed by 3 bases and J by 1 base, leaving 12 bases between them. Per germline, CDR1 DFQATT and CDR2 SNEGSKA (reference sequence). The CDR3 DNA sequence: TGCAGTGCTAGCCCGGCCGGGGGCCAAGAGACCCAGTACTTC. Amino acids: CSASPAGGQETQYF.

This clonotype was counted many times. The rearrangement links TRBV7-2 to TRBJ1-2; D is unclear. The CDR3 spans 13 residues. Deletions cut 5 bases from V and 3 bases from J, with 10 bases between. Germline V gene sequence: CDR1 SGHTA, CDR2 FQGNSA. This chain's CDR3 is CASSLRQHYGYTF. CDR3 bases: TGTGCCAGCAGCCTGAGGCAGCACTATGGCTACACCTTC.

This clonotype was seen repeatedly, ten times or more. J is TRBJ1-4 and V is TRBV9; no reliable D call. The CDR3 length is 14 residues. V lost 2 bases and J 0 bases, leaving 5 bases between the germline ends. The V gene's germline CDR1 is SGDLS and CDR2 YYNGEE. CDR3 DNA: TGTGCCAGCAGCGTGAAAGCAACTAATGAAAAACTGTTTTTT. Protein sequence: CASSVKATNEKLFF.

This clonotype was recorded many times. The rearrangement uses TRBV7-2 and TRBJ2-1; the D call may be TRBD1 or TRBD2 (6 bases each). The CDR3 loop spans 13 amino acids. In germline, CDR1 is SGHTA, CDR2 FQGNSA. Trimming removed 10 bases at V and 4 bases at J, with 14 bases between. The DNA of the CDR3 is TGTGCCAACGCGGGACACGGATACAATGAGCAGTTCTTC. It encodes CANAGHGYNEQFF.

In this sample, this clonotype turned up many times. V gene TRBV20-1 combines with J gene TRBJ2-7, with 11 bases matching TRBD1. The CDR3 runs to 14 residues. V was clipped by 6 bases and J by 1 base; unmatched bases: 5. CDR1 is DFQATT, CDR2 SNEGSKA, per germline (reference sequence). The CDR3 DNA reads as TGCAGTGCGCGGACAGGGGGCAAATCCTACGAGCAGTACTTC. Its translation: CSARTGGKSYEQYF.

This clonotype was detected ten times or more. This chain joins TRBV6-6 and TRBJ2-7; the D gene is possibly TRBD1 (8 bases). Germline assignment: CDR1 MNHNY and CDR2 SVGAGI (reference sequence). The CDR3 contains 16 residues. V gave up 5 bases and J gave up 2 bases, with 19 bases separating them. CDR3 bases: TGTGCCAGCAGTACGCGAGACAGGGGAGGGACCTACGAGCAGTACTTC. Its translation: CASSTRDRGGTYEQYF.

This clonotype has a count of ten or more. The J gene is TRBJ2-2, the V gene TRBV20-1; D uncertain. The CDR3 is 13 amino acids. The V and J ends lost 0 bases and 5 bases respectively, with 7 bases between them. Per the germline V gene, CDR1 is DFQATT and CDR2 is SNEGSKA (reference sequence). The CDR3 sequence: CSARDARTGELFF. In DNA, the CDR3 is TGCAGTGCTAGAGATGCTCGAACCGGGGAGCTGTTTTTT.

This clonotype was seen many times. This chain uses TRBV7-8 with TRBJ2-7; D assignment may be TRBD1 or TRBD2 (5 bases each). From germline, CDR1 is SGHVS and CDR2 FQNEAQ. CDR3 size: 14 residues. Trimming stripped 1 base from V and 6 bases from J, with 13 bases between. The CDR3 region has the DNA TGTGCCAGCAGCTTAGGCCAGGGAGCGGCCGAGCAGTACTTC. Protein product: CASSLGQGAAEQYF.

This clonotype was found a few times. The CDR3 spells CSASLPRGGRTDTQYF. The CDR3 coding sequence is TGCAGTGCTAGTCTCCCACGGGGGGGGCGGACAGATACGCAGTATTTT. The chain employs TRBV20-1 and TRBJ2-3; 8 bases line up with TRBD2. Germline assignment: CDR1 DFQATT and CDR2 SNEGSKA (reference sequence). This CDR3 has 16 amino acids. Unmatched junction bases numbered 11, after V lost 3 bases and J lost 3 bases.

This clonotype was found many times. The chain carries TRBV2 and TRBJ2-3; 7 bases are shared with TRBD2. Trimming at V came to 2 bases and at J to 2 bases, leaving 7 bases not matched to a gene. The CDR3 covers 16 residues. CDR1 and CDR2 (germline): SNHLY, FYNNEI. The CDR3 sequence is CASSEFGLEATDTQYF. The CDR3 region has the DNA TGTGCCAGCAGTGAATTTGGACTAGAAGCCACAGATACGCAGTATTTT.

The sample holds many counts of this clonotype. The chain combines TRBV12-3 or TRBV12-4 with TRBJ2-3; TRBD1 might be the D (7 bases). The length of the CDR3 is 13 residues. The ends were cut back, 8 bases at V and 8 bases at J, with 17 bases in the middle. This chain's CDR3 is CASRKTQGGTQYF. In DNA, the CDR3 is TGTGCCAGCCGGAAAACTCAGGGGGGTACGCAGTATTTT.

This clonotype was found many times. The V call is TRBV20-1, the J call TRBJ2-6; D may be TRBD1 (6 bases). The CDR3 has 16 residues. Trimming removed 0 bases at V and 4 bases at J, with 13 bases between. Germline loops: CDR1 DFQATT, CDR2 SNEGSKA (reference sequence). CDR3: CSAREDRGPGANVLTF. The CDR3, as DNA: TGCAGTGCTAGAGAGGACAGAGGCCCCGGGGCCAACGTCCTGACTTTC.

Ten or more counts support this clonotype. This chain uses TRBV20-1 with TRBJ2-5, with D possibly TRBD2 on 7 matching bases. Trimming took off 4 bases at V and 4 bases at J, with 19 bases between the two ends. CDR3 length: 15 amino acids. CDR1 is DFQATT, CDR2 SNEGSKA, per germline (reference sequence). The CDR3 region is CSATNPRGPGETQYF. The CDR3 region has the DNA TGCAGTGCTACCAACCCGCGGGGGCCGGGAGAGACCCAGTACTTC.

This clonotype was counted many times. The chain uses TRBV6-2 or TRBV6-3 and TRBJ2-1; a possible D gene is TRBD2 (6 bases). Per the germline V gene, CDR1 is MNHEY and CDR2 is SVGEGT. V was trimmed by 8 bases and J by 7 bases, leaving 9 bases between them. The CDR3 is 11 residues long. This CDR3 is CASLGGNEQFF. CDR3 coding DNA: TGTGCCAGCCTCGGGGGTAATGAGCAGTTCTTC.